Below, one T cell receptor (beta chain) is given with its context. Antigen specificity is unknown. The missing CDR3 end, 3 residues past where the read stops, is filled in from the germline J gene. Sequencing used immunoSEQ multiplex PCR; TCRdb keeps in-frame clones, though not all of them. This sample's table has 20,000 to 30,000 clones. This sample was included in a study of T cells in women clearing cervical HPV infection. Looking at the study overall: Cases' blood sampling followed lesion detection by median around 150 days (90 to 200). General study points: CIN3+ cases had significantly higher TCR richness than controls; evenness did not differ. T-cell numbers per sample were unknown and may explain richness differences.

CDR1 LNHDA and CDR2 SQIVND come from the germline V gene (reference sequence). V lost 6 bases to trimming and J lost 5 bases, with 13 bases between them. This CDR3 is built from 14 residues. The sequenced sample consisted of blood buffy coat. This TCR was recovered from a woman aged 18 to 69 with a cervical HPV16 infection that either progressed to CIN3+ or cleared (not recorded which). This chain uses TRBV19 with TRBJ2-2; possibly TRBD2 for D (5 bases). CDR3 loop: CASSESGTTGELFF. The sequenced CDR3 bases are TGTGCCAGTAGCGAGAGCGGTACGACCGGGGAG.